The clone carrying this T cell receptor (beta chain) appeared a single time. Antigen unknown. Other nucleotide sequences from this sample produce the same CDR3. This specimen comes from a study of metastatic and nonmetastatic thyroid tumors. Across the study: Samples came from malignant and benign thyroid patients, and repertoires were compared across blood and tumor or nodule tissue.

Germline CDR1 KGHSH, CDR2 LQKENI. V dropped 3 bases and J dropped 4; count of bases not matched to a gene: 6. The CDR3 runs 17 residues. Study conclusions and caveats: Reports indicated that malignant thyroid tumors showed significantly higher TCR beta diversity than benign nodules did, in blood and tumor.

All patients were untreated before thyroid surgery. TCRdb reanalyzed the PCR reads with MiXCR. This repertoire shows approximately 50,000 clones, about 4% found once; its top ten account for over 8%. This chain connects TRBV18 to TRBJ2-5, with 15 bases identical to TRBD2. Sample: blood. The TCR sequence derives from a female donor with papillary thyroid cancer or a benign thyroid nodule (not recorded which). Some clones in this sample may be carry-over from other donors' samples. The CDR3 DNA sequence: TGTGCCAGCTCACCCTCCGGACTAGCGGGAGGGCCAGAGACCCAGTACTTC. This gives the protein CASSPSGLAGGPETQYF. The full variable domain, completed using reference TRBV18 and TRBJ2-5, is NAGVMQNPRHLVRRRGQEARLRCSPMKGHSHVYWYRQLPEEGLKFMVYLQKENIIDESGMPKERFSAEFPKEGPSILRIQQVVRGDSAAYFCASSPSGLAGGPETQYFGPGTRLLVL.